Listed here are 11 T cell receptor beta chains from one sample, sequenced in a study of OX40 agonist ivuxolimab in advanced cancers. Here immunoSEQ multiplex PCR was the method, and the copy in TCRdb shows in-frame clones only, minus some. The sample includes about 79,000 clones, 65% to 85% of them seen just once. Material: CD4+ or CD8+ T cells sorted from blood, obtained in a trial of the OX40 agonist ivuxolimab. These receptors were taken from an adult with an advanced solid tumor such as melanoma, head and neck, liver or kidney cancer.

The CDR3: CASSLMGTGLYF. The CDR3, as DNA: TGTGCCAGCAGCTTAATGGGGACGGGGTTGTACTTC. The V gene is TRBV11-1, the J gene TRBJ2-7; D is perhaps TRBD1 or TRBD2 (5 bases each). The CDR3 runs 12 residues. Trimming stripped 2 bases from V and 12 bases from J, with 14 bases between. The germline gives CDR1 SGHAT, CDR2 FQDESV (reference sequence). The entire variable domain, with the rest obtained from reference TRBV11-1 and TRBJ2-7, is as follows: EAEVAQSPRYKITEKSQAVAFWCDPISGHATLYWYRQILGQGPELLVQFQDESVVDDSQLPKDRFSAERLKGVDSTLKIQPAELGDSAMYLCASSLMGTGLYFGPGTRLTVT.

This chain connects TRBV27 to TRBJ2-5; D might be TRBD1 or TRBD2, each matching 5 bases. The closer fit of TRBJ2-7 to the DNA end suggests the J call may be wrong. The germline V gene encodes CDR1 MNHEY and CDR2 SMNVEV (reference sequence). The CDR3 runs to 16 residues. CDR3 sequence: CASSPTPRGAIYEQYF. CDR3 sequence (DNA): TGTGCCAGCAGTCCCACCCCGAGGGGCGCGATCTACGAGCAGTACTTC.

CDR3 nucleotide sequence: TGTGCCACCAGCAGAGAGCCGGGACAGGGGATGAACGAGCAGTACTTC. The encoded protein is CATSREPGQGMNEQYF. The chain couples TRBV15 to TRBJ2-7, with 10 nucleotides matching TRBD1. Trimming at V came to 0 bases and at J to 5 bases, leaving 7 bases not matched to a gene. There are 16 residues in the CDR3. The germline gives CDR1 LNHNV, CDR2 YYDKDF (reference sequence).

The gene calls are TRBV1 and TRBJ2-2; the D call of TRBD1 is as the table states it, not checked on the DNA. TRBV1 is assigned pseudogene status. This CDR3 has 20 residues. CDR3 nucleotide sequence: TGCACCAGCAGCCAAACACTGCGCGCTCCGGGACAGGGTCTTATCGGGGAGCTGTTTTTT. Its translation: CTSSQTLRAPGQGLIGELFF.

The sample holds one count of this clone. This chain uses TRBV9 with TRBJ2-2; 7 bases fit TRBD2. The CDR3 covers 17 residues. The germline gives CDR1 SGDLS, CDR2 YYNGEE. V lost 0 bases, J lost 3 bases, and 8 bases stayed unmatched. Here the CDR3 reads CASSVEVSGLYTGELFF. As DNA, the CDR3 is TGTGCCAGCAGCGTAGAGGTTAGCGGGTTATACACCGGGGAGCTGTTTTTT.

This chain uses TRBV16 with TRBJ2-5, with TRBD1 identical over 8 bases. With V trimmed by 5 bases and J by 9 bases, 17 bases remained unmatched. The CDR3 totals 16 residues. Germline V gene sequence: CDR1 KGHSY, CDR2 FQNENV. CDR3 nucleotides: TGTGCCAGCAGCGGAGACCAGACAGGGGATATGCGGTCCCAGTACTTC. It codes for CASSGDQTGDMRSQYF.

The genes are TRBV6-5 and TRBJ1-1, with a possible D match to TRBD1 (5 bases). Trimming took off 2 bases at V and 4 bases at J, with 11 bases between the two ends. This CDR3 has 14 residues. Germline CDR1 is MNHEY and CDR2 is SVGAGI. CDR3 coding DNA: TGTGCCAGCAGTTACACCGACGGGGGCACTGAAGCTTTCTTT. It translates to CASSYTDGGTEAFF.

The genes are TRBV9 and TRBJ2-7, with D unclear. CDR1 is SGDLS and CDR2 is YYNGEE in the germline V gene. Between the trimmed V and J ends, which lost 4 bases and 2 bases, there was a span of 13 bases. The CDR3 sequence is 14 residues long. CDR3 sequence: CASSTGTPAYEQYF. The CDR3 region has the DNA TGTGCCAGCAGCACCGGTACACCAGCCTACGAGCAGTACTTC.

The V gene is TRBV5-6, the J gene TRBJ1-4, with 8 nucleotides matching TRBD1. Looked up from germline, CDR1 is SGHDT and CDR2 is YYEEEE. The CDR3 totals 15 residues. With 0 bases clipped from V and 9 bases from J, the junction kept 7 bases outside the gene matches. CDR3 sequence (DNA): TGTGCCAGCAGCTTGGAGGTGGGACAGGAGAAAAAACTGTTTTTT. Translated: CASSLEVGQEKKLFF.

This chain uses TRBV5-1 with TRBJ1-2; no clear D gene. Germline values: CDR1 SGHRS, CDR2 YFSETQ. The CDR3 runs to 14 residues. The V gene lost 0 bases and the J gene lost 2 bases, with 8 bases spanning the gap. The CDR3 DNA reads TGCGCCAGCAGCTTGGCGCCGCAGAACTATGGCTACACCTTC. It encodes CASSLAPQNYGYTF.

The rearrangement uses TRBV7-9 and TRBJ2-3; D is undetermined. V lost 2 bases, J lost 6 bases, and 12 bases lay in between. Germline CDR1 is SEHNR and CDR2 is FQNEAQ (reference sequence). This CDR3 contains 14 residues. The CDR3 is CASSLRAGWDTQYF. The DNA of the CDR3 is TGTGCCAGCAGCTTAAGGGCAGGTTGGGATACGCAGTATTTT.